A single sample gave rise to the 15 T cell receptor beta chains below, sequenced in a study of T cells expressing NK-cell markers. TCRdb reanalyzed the 5' RACE reads, giving one entry per CDR3 protein sequence and no DNA. The specimen's table records roughly 180,000 distinct CDR3 sequences. The sample taken for sequencing was blood T cells: a sorted CD56 or NKG2C T cell subset, CD4+ or CD8+ T cells, or bulk PBMC T cells (not recorded which). The receptors stem from a man aged 18-70 years in good health.

The chain has TRBV19 and TRBJ1-4. The CDR3 runs to 14 residues. Germline CDR1 reads LNHDA; CDR2 reads SQIVND (reference sequence). This CDR3 is CASSMGRTNEKLFF.

The genes are TRBV11-2 and TRBJ2-2; checking the TCRdb D call of TRBD1 is not possible without DNA. The CDR3 contains 13 residues. Germline CDR1 reads SGHAT; CDR2 reads FQNNGV. The CDR3: CASSSGLGGELFF.

The chain employs TRBV6-1 and TRBJ2-1. Germline V gene data show CDR1 as MNHNS and CDR2 as SASEGT. This CDR3 is 15 amino acids long. CDR3 sequence reads: CASSEATDLYNEQFF.

The chain has TRBV6-1 and TRBJ1-1. The V gene's germline CDR1 is MNHNS and CDR2 SASEGT. The CDR3 loop spans 15 amino acids. CDR3 in amino acids: CASSPVGWGRTEAFF.

The chain combines TRBV19 with TRBJ2-1; TCRdb outputs TRBD2, but without DNA this stays unchecked. This CDR3 region has 16 residues. Germline CDR1 LNHDA, CDR2 SQIVND (reference sequence). CDR3 amino acids: CASSGLAGAVHNEQFF.

The chain has TRBV6-5 and TRBJ1-1. Germline CDR1 reads MNHEY; CDR2 reads SVGAGI. This CDR3 contains 15 residues. The CDR3 region is CASSSRERTNTEAFF.

The chain uses TRBV28 and TRBJ2-1; with no DNA, the TCRdb D assignment of TRBD1 cannot be verified. The CDR3 runs 16 residues. The germline CDR1 and CDR2 sequences are MDHEN and SYDVKM. The CDR3 here is CASRTIRTDFYNEQFF. Full variable domain (remainder filled in from reference TRBV28 and TRBJ2-1): DVKVTQSSRYLVKRTGEKVFLECVQDMDHENMFWYRQDPGLGLRLIYFSYDVKMKEKGDIPEGYSVSREKKERFSLILESASTNQTSMYLCASRTIRTDFYNEQFFGPGTRLTVL.

The chain recombines TRBV6-1 with TRBJ1-1; TCRdb's assignment of TRBD1 cannot be checked, as there is no DNA. CDR3 length: 16 amino acids. Germline CDR1 is MNHNS and CDR2 is SASEGT. The CDR3 region is CASTDRVAAKGSEAFF.

The gene calls are TRBV6-2 or TRBV6-3 and TRBJ1-6. The CDR3 contains 12 residues. Germline CDR1 is MNHEY and CDR2 is SVGEGT. CDR3 protein: CASRKEYSPLHF.

This sequence joins TRBV20-1 and TRBJ2-2. This CDR3 is 15 amino acids long. Germline CDR1 reads DFQATT; CDR2 reads SNEGSKA (reference sequence). This chain's CDR3 is CSATSMSHDTGELFF.

The gene calls are TRBV5-1 and TRBJ2-3. Germline CDR1 SGHRS, CDR2 YFSETQ. The CDR3 spans 15 residues. Here the CDR3 reads CASSLGQADADTQYF.

The V call is TRBV4-1, the J call TRBJ2-7; TCRdb's D gene call, TRBD1, goes unchecked for lack of DNA. The germline V gene has CDR1 MGHRA and CDR2 YSYEKL. This CDR3 comprises 17 residues. The CDR3: CASSHSNRDIRNYEQYF.

The genes are TRBV19 and TRBJ2-5; TCRdb reports TRBD2, a call that lacks DNA to check it against. The V gene's germline CDR1 is LNHDA and CDR2 SQIVND (reference sequence). The CDR3 sequence is 15 residues long. The CDR3 sequence: CASSIPPTGEETQYF.

The chain has TRBV20-1 and TRBJ2-1; no DNA is available, so the TRBD1 call from TCRdb remains unchecked. Germline V gives CDR1 DFQATT, CDR2 SNEGSKA (reference sequence). The CDR3 spans 15 residues. The CDR3 loop reads CSAVKGRRSYNEQFF.

The chain links TRBV19 to TRBJ2-7; TCRdb's D gene call, TRBD1, goes unchecked for lack of DNA. This CDR3 has 14 residues. Germline V gives CDR1 LNHDA, CDR2 SQIVND (reference sequence). CDR3 in amino acids: CASSIGGRIYEQYF.